This passage covers 28 T cell receptor beta chains from one sample sequenced in a study of T and B cells in COVID-19 patients. Blood genomic DNA input for TRB amplification was 250-500 ng. TRB rearrangements were amplified by multiplex PCR with BIOMED2 TRB-A/B primers. TCRdb fed the multiplex PCR reads into MiXCR, producing one record per CDR3 protein. The sample holds tens of thousands of distinct CDR3 sequences; approximately 30% are singletons and the top ten take approximately 2%. Sample: blood. Receptor source: a human donor who had recovered from COVID-19.

The J gene is TRBJ2-3, the V gene TRBV20-1, with 8 bases that match TRBD1. J lost 6 bases, V lost 2 bases, and 10 bases had no gene match. CDR3 size: 15 residues. CDR1 and CDR2 from the germline V gene are DFQATT and SNEGSKA (reference sequence). CDR3 protein: CSARQRPGGADTQYF. The CDR3, as DNA: TGCAGTGCTAGACAACGGCCAGGGGGCGCGGATACGCAGTATTTT.

This chain links TRBV20-1 with TRBJ2-2, with a possible D match to TRBD1 (6 bases). V was shortened by 1 base and J by 1 base, with 16 bases between the two germline ends. Germline V CDR1 and CDR2: DFQATT, SNEGSKA (reference sequence). The CDR3 is 17 amino acids. As DNA, the CDR3 is TGCAGTGCTAGAGCAATCAGCCCGGGACAGAACACCGGGGAGCTGTTTTTT. Its protein product is CSARAISPGQNTGELFF.

The genes are TRBV5-1 and TRBJ2-3; 10 bases are a match to TRBD2. In germline, CDR1 is SGHRS, CDR2 YFSETQ. J lost 1 base, V lost 5 bases, and 4 bases had no gene match. This CDR3 comprises 15 residues. CDR3 region: CASRTLAGGTDTQYF. DNA for the CDR3: TGCGCCAGCAGGACCCTAGCGGGGGGCACAGATACGCAGTATTTT. The full variable domain, with the rest looked up from reference TRBV5-1 and TRBJ2-3, is KAGVTQTPRYLIKTRGQQVTLSCSPISGHRSVSWYQQTPGQGLQFLFEYFSETQRNKGNFPGRFSGRQFSNSRSEMNVSTLELGDSALYLCASRTLAGGTDTQYFGPGTRLTVL.

This clonotype appeared a few times. The V and J genes are TRBV2 and TRBJ2-7; D perhaps matches TRBD1 (5 bases). The germline V gene encodes CDR1 SNHLY and CDR2 FYNNEI. V was cut by 1 base and J by 7 bases, with 20 bases left in between. The CDR3 is made up of 16 amino acids. In nucleotides, the CDR3 is TGTGCCAGCAGTGAAGTGACTGGGGCGGTTCCCATTGAGCAGTACTTC. Translating gives CASSEVTGAVPIEQYF.

Concerning this clonotype: This could be a read error, since a much larger clone is one nucleotide away. Given the absence of the conserved phenylalanine or tryptophan at the CDR3 end, a read error is likely. The chain couples TRBV18 to TRBJ2-3, with D possibly TRBD1 on 5 matching bases. CDR3 size: 16 residues. CDR1 and CDR2 (germline): KGHSH, LQKENI. Trimming removed 2 bases from V and 1 base from J, with 13 bases in between. This chain's CDR3 is CASSPERGEGTDTQYS. DNA for the CDR3: TGTGCCAGCTCACCAGAAAGGGGCGAGGGCACAGATACGCAGTATTCT.

The gene calls are TRBV6-5 and TRBJ1-3; D gene ambiguous. The ends were cut back, 2 bases at V and 2 bases at J, with 7 bases in the middle. This CDR3 has 14 amino acids. Germline loops: CDR1 MNHEY, CDR2 SVGAGI. CDR3 DNA: TGTGCCAGCAGTTACAGGGCCGCTGGAAACACCATATATTTT. The encoded protein is CASSYRAAGNTIYF.

The chain couples TRBV27 to TRBJ1-5; maybe TRBD1 (5 bases). The CDR3 is 14 amino acids. V was shortened by 3 bases and J by 4 bases, with 10 bases between the two germline ends. In germline, CDR1 is MNHEY, CDR2 SMNVEV (reference sequence). CDR3 sequence: CASSLGGWNQPQHF. CDR3 nucleotides: TGTGCCAGCAGTTTGGGGGGATGGAATCAGCCCCAGCATTTT.

V and J are TRBV28 and TRBJ1-6; a weak D match, TRBD1 (6 bases). This CDR3 contains 16 residues. V gave up 7 bases and J gave up 4 bases, with 17 bases separating them. Germline V gives CDR1 MDHEN, CDR2 SYDVKM. CDR3 protein: CASTIGGAGYNSPLHF. CDR3 DNA: TGTGCCAGCACTATTGGGGGGGCTGGGTATAATTCACCCCTCCACTTT.

This clonotype is termed medium-sized. The V gene is TRBV18, the J gene TRBJ2-3; 9 positions match TRBD2. Germline CDR1 reads KGHSH; CDR2 reads LQKENI. The CDR3 spans 16 residues. V lost 2 bases and J lost 4; bases outside the gene matches: 7. This CDR3 is CASSPLRGGWADTQYF. The CDR3 DNA sequence: TGTGCCAGCTCACCATTGCGGGGGGGCTGGGCAGATACGCAGTATTTT.

By proportion, this clonotype is medium-sized. The chain combines TRBV18 with TRBJ2-1; 7 bases fit TRBD1. The germline V gene encodes CDR1 KGHSH and CDR2 LQKENI. V lost 5 bases to trimming and J lost 5 bases; unmatched junction nucleotides: 9. The CDR3 is 15 residues long. Here the CDR3 DNA reads TGTGCCAGCTCAGTTGGGACAGCACAAAACAATGAGCAGTTCTTC. Residues: CASSVGTAQNNEQFF.

The chain recombines TRBV7-2 with TRBJ2-5; 7 bases match TRBD2. Germline trimming cut 1 base from V and 9 bases from J; bases unmatched to any gene: 8. The CDR3 has 14 amino acids. CDR1 is SGHTA and CDR2 is FQGNSA in the germline V gene. The CDR3 loop reads CASSLDKGLGAQYF. In DNA form, the CDR3 reads TGTGCCAGCAGCTTAGATAAAGGACTAGGGGCCCAGTACTTC. The full variable domain, its missing parts supplied by reference TRBV7-2 and TRBJ2-5, is GAGVSQSPSNKVTEKGKDVELRCDPISGHTALYWYRQSLGQGLEFLIYFQGNSAPDKSGLPSDRFSAERTGGSVSTLTIQRTQQEDSAVYLCASSLDKGLGAQYFGPGTRLLVL.

Written as DNA, the CDR3 is TGTGCCAGCAGCCAAGATATGGACGCGAGCTCCTACAATGAGCAGTTCTTC. It encodes CASSQDMDASSYNEQFF. V usage is TRBV4-2 and J usage is TRBJ2-1; D call uncertain. The CDR3 totals 17 residues. V lost 0 bases and J lost 0, with 12 bases in between. Germline V gives CDR1 LGHNA, CDR2 YNFKEQ.

This clonotype ranks as medium-sized. The genes are TRBV18 and TRBJ2-1, with D tentatively TRBD1 (6 bases). Germline-derived CDR1 and CDR2 are KGHSH and LQKENI. The CDR3 loop spans 13 amino acids. Trimming stripped 3 bases from V and 7 bases from J, with 10 bases between. The CDR3 loop is CASSPGQLNEQFF. The CDR3 region has the DNA TGTGCCAGCTCACCCGGACAGCTGAATGAGCAGTTCTTC. Full variable domain (outside the CDR3, taken from reference TRBV18 and TRBJ2-1): NAGVMQNPRHLVRRRGQEARLRCSPMKGHSHVYWYRQLPEEGLKFMVYLQKENIIDESGMPKERFSAEFPKEGPSILRIQQVVRGDSAAYFCASSPGQLNEQFFGPGTRLTVL.

V is TRBV5-1 and J is TRBJ2-1, with D perhaps matching TRBD1 (6 bases). This CDR3 has 15 amino acids. The ends were cut back, 5 bases at V and 5 bases at J, with 17 bases in the middle. Germline values: CDR1 SGHRS, CDR2 YFSETQ. The CDR3 loop reads CASRTTGTQNNEQFF. For the CDR3, the DNA is TGCGCCAGCAGGACGACCGGGACACAGAACAATGAGCAGTTCTTC.

The chain employs TRBV5-1 and TRBJ1-4; perhaps TRBD1 as D (6 bases). V was trimmed by 0 bases and J by 7 bases, leaving 16 bases between them. The CDR3 covers 16 residues. Germline lookup yields CDR1 SGHRS and CDR2 YFSETQ. CDR3 sequence (DNA): TGCGCCAGCAGCTTGGGTTTGGCAGGGGATGCTGAAAAACTGTTTTTT. Its protein product is CASSLGLAGDAEKLFF.

By proportion, this clonotype is medium-sized. The V gene is TRBV19, the J gene TRBJ2-1; 7 bases map to TRBD2. With 6 bases clipped from V and 7 bases from J, the junction kept 9 bases outside the gene matches. CDR1 and CDR2 from the germline V gene are LNHDA and SQIVND (reference sequence). This CDR3 contains 14 residues. CDR3 protein: CASSPRLARNEQFF. In DNA, the CDR3 is TGTGCCAGTAGCCCCCGACTAGCCCGTAATGAGCAGTTCTTC.

V gene TRBV15 combines with J gene TRBJ1-1, with D possibly matching TRBD1 (5 bases). The CDR3 is 15 amino acids. V lost 2 bases and J lost 4, with 14 bases in between. The germline V gene has CDR1 LNHNV and CDR2 YYDKDF (reference sequence). The CDR3 region has the DNA TGTGCCACCAGCAGACACCGGGGGGGGGGCACTGAAGCTTTCTTT. Its protein is CATSRHRGGGTEAFF.

This clonotype was found many times. This rearrangement joins TRBV19 to TRBJ1-5; TRBD1 is a possible D gene (6 bases). The CDR3 spans 15 residues. Trimming left V 3 bases short and J 4 bases short, with 13 bases between. CDR1 and CDR2 from the germline V gene are LNHDA and SQIVND (reference sequence). As DNA, the CDR3 is TGTGCCAGTAGTATGGACGGACAGAATAATCAGCCCCAGCATTTT. It yields the protein CASSMDGQNNQPQHF.

The chain recombines TRBV5-1 with TRBJ2-3; 7 positions match TRBD1. V gave up 3 bases and J gave up 4 bases; unmatched junction bases: 8. CDR1 is SGHRS and CDR2 is YFSETQ in the germline V gene. This CDR3 region has 15 residues. CDR3 loop: CASSWGNRGSDTQYF. CDR3 nucleotide sequence: TGCGCCAGCAGCTGGGGGAACAGGGGATCAGATACGCAGTATTTT.

There are a few counts of this clonotype. The genes are TRBV5-6 and TRBJ1-3; 8 bases fit TRBD1. Germline V gives CDR1 SGHDT, CDR2 YYEEEE. The CDR3 is 16 amino acids. V gave up 0 bases and J gave up 9 bases; unmatched junction bases: 11. CDR3 in amino acids: CASSLEGQVSVTTIYF. The CDR3 region has the DNA TGTGCCAGCAGCTTGGAGGGACAGGTCTCTGTGACCACCATATATTTT.

By frequency in the sample, this clonotype is medium-sized. The chain couples TRBV12-3 or TRBV12-4 to TRBJ2-1; D not resolved. The length of the CDR3 is 13 residues. V was clipped by 3 bases and J by 3 bases, with 6 bases between them. The CDR3 sequence is CASSFAVYNEQFF. The CDR3, as DNA: TGTGCCAGCAGTTTCGCTGTCTACAATGAGCAGTTCTTC.

By share of the sample, this clonotype is medium-sized. J is TRBJ2-3 and V is TRBV19, with D perhaps matching TRBD2 (6 bases). Trimming removed 3 bases at V and 4 bases at J, with 14 bases between. The CDR3 covers 15 residues. Germline V lookup: CDR1 LNHDA, CDR2 SQIVND (reference sequence). This CDR3 is CASSMVVSGADTQYF. In DNA, the CDR3 is TGTGCCAGTAGTATGGTAGTCTCGGGGGCAGATACGCAGTATTTT.

Judged by abundance, this clonotype is medium-sized. V and J are TRBV19 and TRBJ2-5; weak D call: TRBD1 (5 bases). Trimming removed 4 bases from V and 4 bases from J, with 13 bases in between. The CDR3 has 14 residues. The germline CDR1 and CDR2 sequences are LNHDA and SQIVND (reference sequence). CDR3 region: CASSTGSFRETQYF. The DNA of the CDR3 is TGTGCCAGTAGTACAGGGTCCTTCAGAGAGACCCAGTACTTC.

The rearrangement joins TRBV12-3 or TRBV12-4 to TRBJ1-2; 7 bases align to TRBD1. V gave up 6 bases and J gave up 3 bases; unmatched junction bases: 7. The CDR3 length is 14 residues. The CDR3, as DNA: TGTGCCAGCAGGGAACAGGGGTCCCACTATGGCTACACCTTC. Translation gives CASREQGSHYGYTF.

This clonotype has only a few counts. This chain connects TRBV20-1 to TRBJ1-2; maybe TRBD1 (5 bases). CDR3 length equals 12 residues. Germline CDR1 is DFQATT and CDR2 is SNEGSKA (reference sequence). V was cut by 2 bases and J by 4 bases, with 8 bases left in between. The CDR3 is CSARQGLYGYTF. CDR3 sequence (DNA): TGCAGTGCTAGACAGGGCCTCTATGGCTACACCTTC.

About this clonotype itself: Given a much more abundant clone one base away, this may be a read error. The chain couples TRBV6-5 to TRBJ2-1; 11 positions match TRBD2. Germline loops: CDR1 MNHEY, CDR2 SVGAGI. The CDR3 is 16 amino acids. V gave up 8 bases and J gave up 6 bases; unmatched junction bases: 12. The CDR3 DNA follows: TGTGCCAGCGGTAAGCTAGCGGGGGGCTCGGCCAATGAGCAGTTCTTC. This sequence encodes CASGKLAGGSANEQFF.

This clonotype was counted only a few times. The chain combines TRBV18 with TRBJ2-7; D perhaps matches TRBD1 (5 bases). This CDR3 is 14 amino acids long. V shed 1 base and J shed 6 bases, with 13 bases lying between them. The germline gives CDR1 KGHSH, CDR2 LQKENI. In DNA form, the CDR3 reads TGTGCCAGCTCACCACTTCCAGGGTCTGGCGAGCAGTACTTC. Residues: CASSPLPGSGEQYF.

This clonotype was counted between two and nine times. The genes are TRBV18 and TRBJ1-1; D remains unclear. The CDR3 contains 13 residues. Trimming removed 1 base from V and 5 bases from J, with 8 bases in between. Germline assignment: CDR1 KGHSH and CDR2 LQKENI. CDR3 nucleotide sequence: TGTGCCAGCTCACCACGAGGTGGGACTGAAGCTTTCTTT. Amino acids: CASSPRGGTEAFF.